The T cell receptor beta chain described here comes from a study of blood T cell repertoires in COVID-19. Study information: Material from acute and convalescent COVID-19 was sourced from the United States, Italy and Spain.

Original methodology: The authors estimated nucleated cell counts from reference gene primer amplification. Measured with immunoSEQ multiplex PCR; TCRdb has only the in-frame clones, and not every one. Clone size and the V and J calls come from that table; the DNA yielded D and trimming. The data hold approximately 230,000 clones, with 80% to 90% observed a single time. V was trimmed by 4 bases and J by 7 bases, leaving 15 bases between them. CDR1 is SGHRS and CDR2 is YFSETQ in the germline V gene. This CDR3 contains 13 residues. The sequence was obtained from a man older than 75 with acute or convalescent COVID-19. The sequenced material came from peripheral blood. The chain recombines TRBV5-1 with TRBJ2-7; D perhaps matches TRBD1 (6 bases). CDR3 bases: TGCGCCAGCAGCCCGGGACAAGCGCGGGAGCAGTACTTC. Protein product: CASSPGQAREQYF.